The 19 T cell receptor beta chains listed next were all sequenced from one sample in a study of shared clonotypes between healthy human individuals. CD45RO negativity and positive selection for CCR7 defined naive CD8 cells, a population that excluded terminally differentiated effector memory CD45RA+ cells. Clones were sequenced by immunoSEQ multiplex PCR, and TCRdb holds only the in-frame ones, with some missing. The sample includes roughly 2 million clones, about 95% of them seen just once. Sequenced input: naive CD8+ T cells sorted from blood. The origin of the receptors is a man younger than 35 in good health.

V usage is TRBV29-1 and J usage is TRBJ2-5, with D unresolved. V was trimmed by 5 bases and J by 6 bases, leaving 13 bases between them. This CDR3 spans 12 amino acids. Germline V gene data show CDR1 as SQVTM and CDR2 as ANQGSEA. CDR3 protein: CSVPRVGKTQYF. CDR3 nucleotides: TGCAGCGTTCCCCGGGTGGGAAAGACCCAGTACTTC.

The chain uses TRBV7-9 and TRBJ1-2, with D possibly being TRBD1 (6 bases). The V gene's germline CDR1 is SEHNR and CDR2 FQNEAQ (reference sequence). Trimming cost V 0 bases and J 7 bases, with 15 bases left between them. The CDR3 consists of 15 residues. The CDR3 loop is CASSLAGSGDVGYTF. CDR3 bases: TGTGCCAGCAGCTTAGCGGGCTCAGGGGATGTTGGCTACACCTTC.

The chain has TRBV7-3 and TRBJ1-5; D is unresolved. This CDR3 region has 13 residues. Germline lookup yields CDR1 SGHTA and CDR2 FQGTGA. V lost 5 bases to trimming and J lost 0 bases, with 5 bases between them. The CDR3 sequence: CASSLNSNQPQHF. Here the CDR3 DNA reads TGTGCCAGCAGCCTTAATAGCAATCAGCCCCAGCATTTT.

About this clone: The identical CDR3 is also encoded by other nucleotide sequences in the sample. The chain combines TRBV4-3 with TRBJ2-7, with D possibly called TRBD1 or TRBD2 (6 bases each). The CDR3 has 15 amino acids. With 0 bases removed from V and 3 bases from J, the gap between germline ends came to 12 bases. Germline V gives CDR1 LGHNA, CDR2 YSLEER. In DNA, the CDR3 is TGCGCCAGCAGCCAAGATCGGGGGCAGGGCTACGAGCAGTACTTC. This encodes CASSQDRGQGYEQYF.

CDR3 residues: CAWTGTGTNYGYTF. The CDR3 nucleotides read TGTGCCTGGACCGGGACAGGCACTAACTATGGCTACACCTTC. V and J are TRBV30 and TRBJ1-2; 8 nucleotides line up with TRBD1. The CDR3 covers 14 residues. The germline V gene encodes CDR1 GTSNPN and CDR2 SVGIG (reference sequence). J gave up 0 bases and V 4 bases, and 4 bases lay outside the gene matches.

J is TRBJ1-2 and V is TRBV7-9, with 10 bases fitting TRBD1. Germline assignment: CDR1 SEHNR and CDR2 FQNEAQ (reference sequence). J gave up 8 bases and V 5 bases, and 11 bases lay outside the gene matches. The CDR3 runs to 15 residues. The CDR3 DNA sequence: TGTGCCAGCAGCGTCGGGACAGGGGCTTTGTGGGGCTACACCTTC. Residues: CASSVGTGALWGYTF.

The chain is built from TRBV30 and TRBJ2-2, with unresolved D. V shed 4 bases and J shed 7 bases, with 10 bases lying between them. The CDR3 contains 12 residues. Germline V lookup: CDR1 GTSNPN, CDR2 SVGIG (reference sequence). The CDR3: CAWMLSIGELFF. Here the CDR3 DNA reads TGTGCCTGGATGCTATCTATCGGGGAGCTGTTTTTT.

The rearrangement links TRBV6-6 to TRBJ2-3; D remains unclear. V lost 5 bases and J lost 4, with 4 bases in between. This CDR3 region has 11 residues. CDR1 and CDR2 (germline): MNHNY, SVGAGI (reference sequence). The CDR3 spells CASSISDTQYF. The CDR3 DNA follows: TGTGCCAGCAGTATATCAGATACGCAGTATTTT.

This chain joins TRBV30 and TRBJ1-1; D unresolved. The CDR3 is 13 residues long. The V gene's germline CDR1 is GTSNPN and CDR2 SVGIG (reference sequence). Trimming took 1 base from V and 6 from J, leaving 12 bases between them. CDR3 protein: CAWSGQVAAEAFF. The CDR3 nucleotides are TGTGCCTGGAGTGGGCAGGTAGCCGCTGAAGCTTTCTTT.

The chain combines TRBV5-6 with TRBJ2-1; D call uncertain. V gave up 2 bases and J gave up 10 bases, with 10 bases separating them. Germline V gene sequence: CDR1 SGHDT, CDR2 YYEEEE. CDR3 length: 12 amino acids. The CDR3 is CASSFSQYEQFF. The CDR3 DNA reads TGTGCCAGCAGCTTCTCTCAGTACGAGCAGTTCTTC.

The genes are TRBV27 and TRBJ2-7, with 7 bases matching TRBD1. Germline trimming cut 1 base from V and 5 bases from J; bases unmatched to any gene: 11. The CDR3 consists of 16 residues. From germline, CDR1 is MNHEY and CDR2 SMNVEV (reference sequence). This CDR3 reads CASSLLGYRGEDEQYF. CDR3 DNA sequence: TGTGCCAGCAGTTTATTGGGGTACAGGGGAGAGGACGAGCAGTACTTC.

The chain links TRBV6-1 to TRBJ1-6; D gene unclear. This CDR3 comprises 15 residues. Germline V CDR1 and CDR2: MNHNS, SASEGT. The V end lost 1 base, the J end lost 4 bases, and 8 bases lay between the germline ends. The DNA of the CDR3 is TGTGCCAGCAGTGAAGAGCCGTTTTATAATTCACCCCTCCACTTT. Amino acids: CASSEEPFYNSPLHF.

As concerns this clone: Other DNA sequences within the sample encode an identical CDR3. The chain uses TRBV2 and TRBJ2-7, with 8 bases aligning to TRBD2. The CDR3 is made up of 14 amino acids. J was trimmed by 4 bases and V by 1 base; bases with no gene match: 3. Looked up from germline, CDR1 is SNHLY and CDR2 is FYNNEI. CDR3 bases: TGTGCCAGCAGTGAAGTCGGCGGGGGGTACGAGCAGTACTTC. Translating gives CASSEVGGGYEQYF.

As regards this clone: The junction departs from the called germline gene at one end, perhaps through a read error. The chain couples TRBV7-7 to TRBJ2-3; D assignment may be TRBD1 or TRBD2 (5 bases each). This CDR3 comprises 15 residues. From germline, CDR1 is SSHAT and CDR2 FNYEAQ (reference sequence). CDR3 loop: CASSFRRGPGHTQYF. The CDR3 DNA follows: TGTGCTAGCAGCTTTCGCCGGGGCCCCGGTCATACGCAGTATTTT.

V gene TRBV27 combines with J gene TRBJ2-2; D not resolved. The CDR3 spans 16 residues. Germline values: CDR1 MNHEY, CDR2 SMNVEV (reference sequence). With 5 bases removed from V and 7 bases from J, the gap between germline ends came to 20 bases. This CDR3 is CASSLVGPSGFGELFF. In DNA, the CDR3 is TGTGCCAGCAGTCTTGTCGGACCTTCCGGGTTCGGGGAGCTGTTTTTT.

Comment on this clone: The sample has other DNA sequences that encode this CDR3 too. The chain employs TRBV6-6 and TRBJ2-1; the D call may be TRBD1 or TRBD2 (6 bases each). The germline V gene encodes CDR1 MNHNY and CDR2 SVGAGI (reference sequence). V was trimmed by 0 bases and J by 8 bases, leaving 8 bases between them. CDR3 length: 13 amino acids. The CDR3 nucleotides are TGTGCCAGCAGTTACTCAAGGGGGGATGAGCAGTTCTTC. Encoded protein: CASSYSRGDEQFF.

This clone was detected only a few times. Other DNA variants within this sample encode the same CDR3. The V and J genes are TRBV6-5 and TRBJ1-2; the D gene is possibly TRBD1 (5 bases). The CDR3 extends over 14 amino acids. Per the germline V gene, CDR1 is MNHEY and CDR2 is SVGAGI. Trimming cost V 0 bases and J 2 bases, with 7 bases left between them. The DNA for the CDR3 is TGTGCCAGCAGTTACTCGGCAGGGAACTATGGCTACACCTTC. Translating it yields CASSYSAGNYGYTF.

The chain carries TRBV4-1 and TRBJ2-1; 7 bases map to TRBD2. This CDR3 region has 16 residues. CDR1 and CDR2 (germline): MGHRA, YSYEKL. The J segment lost 9 bases and the V segment lost 4 bases, leaving 15 bases of the junction unmatched. Here the CDR3 reads CASSPELRLAHPEQFF. The CDR3 DNA reads as TGCGCCAGCAGCCCTGAACTTAGACTAGCCCATCCTGAGCAGTTCTTC.

In the case of this clone: At one boundary the junction diverges from the germline segment, which might be a read error. The rearrangement links TRBV29-1 to TRBJ1-1; D not certain. Germline V lookup: CDR1 SQVTM, CDR2 ANQGSEA. CDR3 size: 12 residues. In nucleotides, the CDR3 is TGCAGCGTGGAAGCCGATGCCCCTGAAGCTTTCTTT. Amino acid sequence: CSVEADAPEAFF. The full variable domain, with the rest looked up from reference TRBV29-1 and TRBJ1-1, is SAVISQKPSRDICQRGTSLTIQCQVDSQVTMMFWYRQQPGQSLTLIATANQGSEATYESGFVIDKFPISRPNLTFSTLTVSNMSPEDSSIYLCSVEADAPEAFFGQGTRLTVV.